The 13 T cell receptor beta chains reported below all come from one sample, sequenced in a study of shared clonotypes between healthy human individuals. The table came from immunoSEQ multiplex PCR; TCRdb's copy has only in-frame clones and leaves some out. This sample has about 480,000 clones, with nearly 80% found just once. Material: PBMCs. These receptor sequences come from a woman aged 40 to 49 in good health. Some clones in this sample may be carry-over from other donors' samples.

Note on this clone: Other DNA sequences from this sample encode an identical CDR3 as well. V gene TRBV18 combines with J gene TRBJ2-3, with unresolved D. CDR1 is KGHSH and CDR2 is LQKENI in the germline V gene. This CDR3 is 13 amino acids long. Trimming cost V 0 bases and J 3 bases, with 4 bases left between them. CDR3 sequence: CASSPPSTDTQYF. In DNA form, the CDR3 reads TGTGCCAGCTCACCACCGTCAACAGATACGCAGTATTTT.

Only a few counts were recorded for this clone. The chain couples TRBV1 to TRBJ2-3; no check of the table's D call, TRBD2, against the DNA was made. TRBV1 is a documented pseudogene. The CDR3 length is 18 residues. CDR3 region: CTSSQEKVLAGATDTQYF. The CDR3 bases are TGCACCAGCAGCCAAGAAAAAGTCCTAGCGGGGGCCACAGATACGCAGTATTTT.

Regarding this clone: With only one base between it and a far larger clone, this is likely a read error. The conserved closing phenylalanine or tryptophan is absent in this CDR3, likely reflecting a read error. This chain joins TRBV6-1 and TRBJ1-1; D possibly corresponds to TRBD1 (5 bases). This CDR3 spans 14 amino acids. The V gene lost 1 base and the J gene lost 6 bases, with 12 bases spanning the gap. CDR1 and CDR2 from the germline V gene are MNHNS and SASEGT. The CDR3 loop is CASSEVTGVAEAFS. The CDR3 nucleotides are TGTGCCAGCAGTGAAGTGACGGGGGTAGCTGAAGCTTTCTCT.

This clone was seen more than once but under ten times. The chain has TRBV11-2 and TRBJ2-7; D gene ambiguous. V was shortened by 1 base and J by 2 bases, with 9 bases between the two germline ends. Germline V lookup: CDR1 SGHAT, CDR2 FQNNGV. The CDR3 sequence is 14 residues long. DNA of the CDR3: TGTGCCAGCAGCTTAGGTCAGATAGCCTACGAGCAGTACTTC. Amino acids: CASSLGQIAYEQYF.

The CDR3 DNA follows: TGTGCCAGCAGCTTAGGAGGGGGCTTGGGAAAACTGTTTTTT. Translation gives CASSLGGGLGKLFF. The chain recombines TRBV7-2 with TRBJ1-4, with 7 bases fitting TRBD1. This CDR3 comprises 14 residues. After removal of 1 base from V and 10 bases from J, the junction contained 6 bases not matched to a gene. CDR1 is SGHTA, CDR2 FQGNSA, per germline.

The chain employs TRBV10-3 and TRBJ2-5, with D tentatively TRBD2 (5 bases). The germline V gene encodes CDR1 ENHRY and CDR2 SYGVKD. Trimming left V 0 bases short and J 0 bases short, with 14 bases between. CDR3 size: 17 residues. This CDR3 is CAISESLGLSYQETQYF. CDR3 DNA: TGTGCCATCAGTGAGTCGCTAGGACTGTCGTACCAAGAGACCCAGTACTTC.

This rearrangement joins TRBV7-3 to TRBJ2-3; D gene uncertain. V lost 1 base to trimming and J lost 3 bases, with 5 bases between them. CDR3 length: 13 amino acids. Germline values: CDR1 SGHTA, CDR2 FQGTGA. CDR3 nucleotides: TGTGCCAGCAGCTTAATGGGAACAGATACGCAGTATTTT. Its protein product is CASSLMGTDTQYF.

This clone turned up a few times. The V gene is TRBV4-1, the J gene TRBJ2-7; D is unclear. V lost 1 base and J 2 bases, leaving 12 bases between the germline ends. This CDR3 is 15 amino acids long. Germline CDR1 MGHRA, CDR2 YSYEKL. The CDR3 here is CASSQVDAGAYEQYF. CDR3 DNA sequence: TGCGCCAGCAGCCAAGTGGACGCCGGTGCCTACGAGCAGTACTTC.

This clone was detected only a few times. The J gene is TRBJ2-7, the V gene TRBV27; D is uncertain. Germline CDR1 and CDR2: MNHEY and SMNVEV (reference sequence). Trimming removed 4 bases at V and 2 bases at J, with 9 bases between. The CDR3 is made up of 13 amino acids. CDR3 sequence reads: CASSWASTYEQYF. As DNA, the CDR3 is TGTGCCAGCAGTTGGGCATCCACCTACGAGCAGTACTTC.

This chain uses TRBV19 with TRBJ2-7; no firm D call. Germline assignment: CDR1 LNHDA and CDR2 SQIVND (reference sequence). The CDR3 extends over 15 amino acids. V gave up 6 bases and J gave up 0 bases, with 15 bases separating them. Here the CDR3 reads CASRMGASLSYEQYF. CDR3 in DNA: TGTGCCAGTAGGATGGGCGCCAGCCTCTCCTACGAGCAGTACTTC.

The chain carries TRBV19 and TRBJ1-5; no definite D call. The CDR3 contains 14 residues. Germline lookup yields CDR1 LNHDA and CDR2 SQIVND (reference sequence). V lost 3 bases to trimming and J lost 3 bases, with 9 bases between them. The CDR3 nucleotides are TGTGCCAGTAGTATGGGTCGGATCAATCAGCCCCAGCATTTT. Protein sequence: CASSMGRINQPQHF.

This clone occurred many times. The V and J genes are TRBV5-1 and TRBJ2-7; TRBD2 might be the D (6 bases). CDR1 SGHRS and CDR2 YFSETQ come from the germline V gene. Trimming shortened V by 4 bases and J by 3 bases, and 11 bases separated the two germline ends. The CDR3 extends over 13 amino acids. CDR3 in amino acids: CASSPTSYYEQYF. The CDR3 DNA follows: TGCGCCAGCAGCCCGACTAGTTACTACGAGCAGTACTTC.

The CDR3 coding sequence is TGTGCCAGCAGCCACACGGGACAGGGGGCTTACGAGCAGTACTTC. Residues: CASSHTGQGAYEQYF. The chain uses TRBV5-4 and TRBJ2-7; 12 bases map to TRBD1. The junction had 6 bases not matched to a gene; V was cut back by 4 bases and J by 4 bases. Per the germline V gene, CDR1 is SGHNT and CDR2 is YYREEE (reference sequence). The CDR3 is 15 residues long.